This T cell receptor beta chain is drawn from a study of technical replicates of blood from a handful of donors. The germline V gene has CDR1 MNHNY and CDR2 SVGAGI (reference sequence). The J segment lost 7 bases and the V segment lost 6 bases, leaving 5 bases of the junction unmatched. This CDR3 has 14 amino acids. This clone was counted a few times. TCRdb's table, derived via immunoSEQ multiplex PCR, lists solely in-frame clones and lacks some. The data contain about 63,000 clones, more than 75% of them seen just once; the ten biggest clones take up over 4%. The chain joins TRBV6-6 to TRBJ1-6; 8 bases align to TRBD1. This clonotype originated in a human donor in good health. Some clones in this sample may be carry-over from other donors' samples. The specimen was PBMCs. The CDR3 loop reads CASSSGQGNSPLHF. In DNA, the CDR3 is TGTGCCAGCAGCTCCGGACAGGGAAATTCACCCCTCCACTTT.